Following are 32 T cell receptor beta chains from one sample sequenced in a study of T cells in Graves' hyperthyroidism and ophthalmopathy. From RNA transcripts, TCR beta CDR3 regions were amplified. The primer set for the first-round RT-PCR of the TCR CDR3 was HTBI. TCRdb used MiXCR to reprocess the multiplex PCR reads, holding one entry per CDR3 protein. This table has 700,000 or so distinct CDR3 sequences, roughly 14% appearing once. Sequences were obtained from blood. The receptors stem from a woman aged 45 to 65 with Graves' ophthalmopathy.

This clonotype showed up many times. The rearrangement joins TRBV5-1 to TRBJ1-3, with D perhaps matching TRBD1 (5 bases). The CDR3 length is 16 residues. The germline CDR1 and CDR2 sequences are SGHRS and YFSETQ. Trimming shortened V by 4 bases and J by 0 bases, and 14 bases separated the two germline ends. Here the CDR3 reads CASSVDPQGSGNTIYF. The CDR3 bases are TGCGCCAGCAGCGTCGATCCTCAGGGCTCTGGAAACACCATATATTTT.

This clonotype was seen at least ten times. V gene TRBV10-3 combines with J gene TRBJ1-5; the D is unclear. Germline CDR1 is ENHRY and CDR2 is SYGVKD. The CDR3 is 17 amino acids. V was cut by 2 bases and J by 2 bases, with 16 bases left in between. The CDR3: CAISESSLLRGNQPQHF. The CDR3 region has the DNA TGTGCCATCAGTGAGAGCAGCCTGCTGAGGGGCAATCAGCCCCAGCATTTT.

This clonotype was counted between two and nine times. This chain joins TRBV24-1 and TRBJ2-2; 14 bases match TRBD2. The trim removed 3 bases at V and 8 bases at J, leaving 7 bases unmatched. This CDR3 is built from 17 residues. Germline V lookup: CDR1 KGHDR, CDR2 SFDVKD. This CDR3 reads CATSDLGLAGVMGELFF. CDR3 in DNA: TGTGCCACCAGTGATCTGGGACTAGCGGGAGTAATGGGGGAGCTGTTTTTT.

This clonotype was picked up many times. The chain combines TRBV3-1 with TRBJ2-5, with unresolved D. The germline gives CDR1 LGHDT, CDR2 YNNKEL (reference sequence). This CDR3 is built from 14 residues. V shed 1 base and J shed 5 bases, with 11 bases lying between them. For the CDR3, the DNA is TGTGCCAGCAGCCAAGGTGGGGTTTCGGAGACCCAGTACTTC. This sequence encodes CASSQGGVSETQYF.

This clonotype was seen at least ten times. The gene calls are TRBV6-2 or TRBV6-3 and TRBJ2-7; no clear D gene. This CDR3 comprises 14 residues. Germline loops: CDR1 MNHEY, CDR2 SVGEGT. V shed 8 bases and J shed 0 bases, with 14 bases lying between them. The CDR3 DNA reads TGTGCCAGCCGGGCCTCCGTCGCCTCCTACGAGCAGTACTTC. Protein sequence: CASRASVASYEQYF.

This clonotype was seen ten or more times. The genes are TRBV3-1 and TRBJ2-7; 7 bases fit TRBD1. This CDR3 is 14 amino acids long. CDR1 LGHDT and CDR2 YNNKEL come from the germline V gene (reference sequence). Trimming removed 5 bases from V and 0 bases from J; junction bases left unmatched: 4. CDR3: CASSGTDSSYEQYF. CDR3 in DNA: TGTGCCAGCAGCGGGACAGACAGCTCCTACGAGCAGTACTTC.

This clonotype was picked up one time. One base away lies a much larger clone, so this may be a sequencing read error. The V and J genes are TRBV18 and TRBJ1-5; 7 nucleotides line up with TRBD1. The CDR3 consists of 15 residues. Trimming took 3 bases from V and 6 from J; bases not matched to a gene: 8. CDR1 and CDR2 from the germline V gene are KGHSH and LQKENI. CDR3 sequence: CASSPRRDRGQPQHF. DNA of the CDR3: TGTGCCAGCTCACCGCGCCGGGACAGAGGTCAGCCCCAGCATTTT.

This clonotype showed up many times. The rearrangement uses TRBV29-1 and TRBJ2-3; 11 nucleotides line up with TRBD2. CDR3 length: 16 residues. The V and J ends lost 7 bases and 4 bases, in that order; junction bases with no gene match: 13. Germline CDR1 is SQVTM and CDR2 is ANQGSEA. CDR3 loop: CSGLGLAEEPADTQYF. The CDR3 DNA reads as TGCAGCGGTCTGGGACTAGCGGAGGAGCCGGCAGATACGCAGTATTTT.

This clonotype was recorded many times. The chain links TRBV6-2 or TRBV6-3 to TRBJ2-7; D gene ambiguous. From germline, CDR1 is MNHEY and CDR2 SVGEGT. The V gene lost 2 bases and the J gene lost 6 bases, with 5 bases spanning the gap. This CDR3 comprises 11 residues. The CDR3 region is CASSYLSEQYF. Here the CDR3 DNA reads TGTGCCAGCAGTTACCTCTCCGAGCAGTACTTC.

This clonotype was seen once. The V gene is TRBV28, the J gene TRBJ2-7, with a tentative D call TRBD2 (5 bases). The CDR3 is made up of 12 amino acids. CDR1 and CDR2 from the germline V gene are MDHEN and SYDVKM. V was shortened by 9 bases and J by 7 bases, with 16 bases between the two germline ends. The CDR3 reads CARSLTSPEQYF. CDR3 in DNA: TGTGCCAGAAGCCTTACTAGTCCAGAGCAGTACTTC.

This clonotype was found many times. This chain connects TRBV28 to TRBJ1-5; 7 nucleotides agree with TRBD1. The CDR3 spans 15 residues. J was trimmed by 2 bases and V by 3 bases; bases with no gene match: 4. Germline CDR1 is MDHEN and CDR2 is SYDVKM. CDR3 coding DNA: TGTGCCAGCAGTTTGGGGGGACAGCGCAATCAGCCCCAGCATTTT. Residues: CASSLGGQRNQPQHF.

The chain recombines TRBV7-8 with TRBJ2-1; D is possibly TRBD2 (6 bases). The V end was cut by 5 bases, the J end by 4 bases, with 21 bases between. Germline-derived CDR1 and CDR2 are SGHVS and FQNEAQ. The CDR3 has 17 amino acids. This CDR3 reads CASSPLRVDYTYNEQFF. In DNA form, the CDR3 reads TGTGCCAGCAGCCCCCTTCGAGTGGACTACACTTACAATGAGCAGTTCTTC.

This clonotype was detected a few times. The chain carries TRBV6-1 and TRBJ2-1; TRBD2 matches at 10 bases. Germline lookup yields CDR1 MNHNS and CDR2 SASEGT. This CDR3 contains 14 residues. V was clipped by 5 bases and J by 8 bases; unmatched bases: 6. The CDR3 region has the DNA TGTGCCAGCAGTTCAGCGGGAGGGGGCGATGAGCAGTTCTTC. Its protein is CASSSAGGGDEQFF.

This clonotype has only a few counts. This chain links TRBV6-2 or TRBV6-3 with TRBJ2-7; TRBD1 matches 10 bases. The junction had 5 bases not matched to a gene; V was cut back by 5 bases and J by 7 bases. Germline V lookup: CDR1 MNHEY, CDR2 SVGEGT. The CDR3 extends over 13 amino acids. CDR3 coding DNA: TGTGCCAGCAGTAGACAGGGGGCGAGAGAGCAGTACTTC. Amino acids: CASSRQGAREQYF.

As regards this clonotype: This may be a read error, as it is one base from a much larger clone. The genes are TRBV7-9 and TRBJ1-1, with D possibly being TRBD1 (5 bases). Germline-derived CDR1 and CDR2 are SEHNR and FQNEAQ (reference sequence). V was trimmed by 3 bases and J by 5 bases, leaving 13 bases between them. The CDR3 has 14 residues. The DNA of the CDR3 is TGTGCCAGCAGCTTCGGGAGGGGTGGAACTGAAGCTTTCTTT. Amino acids: CASSFGRGGTEAFF. Looking up the rest from reference TRBV7-9 and TRBJ1-1 gives the full variable domain: DTGVSQNPRHKITKRGQNVTFRCDPISEHNRLYWYRQTLGQGPEFLTYFQNEAQLEKSRLLSDRFSAERPKGSFSTLEIQRTEQGDSAMYLCASSFGRGGTEAFFGQGTRLTVV.

This clonotype was seen at least ten times. The CDR3 region has the DNA TGCGCCAGCAGCTTGAGGCTAGCGAACAATGAGCAGTTCTTC. Amino acid sequence: CASSLRLANNEQFF. The chain links TRBV5-1 to TRBJ2-1; D is possibly TRBD2 (6 bases). V lost 1 base and J 5 bases, leaving 10 bases between the germline ends. The CDR3 extends over 14 amino acids. CDR1 and CDR2 (germline): SGHRS, YFSETQ.

A few counts support this clonotype. This chain connects TRBV5-1 to TRBJ2-7; D may be TRBD1 (6 bases). Germline-derived CDR1 and CDR2 are SGHRS and YFSETQ. The V and J ends lost 4 bases and 5 bases respectively, with 25 bases between them. The CDR3 has 17 residues. CDR3 bases: TGCGCCAGCAGCACCCGAGTTGGGGGCAGGGGTTTCCACGAGCAGTACTTC. It yields the protein CASSTRVGGRGFHEQYF.

This clonotype was observed at least ten times. CDR3 in amino acids: CASSLDRLTEAFF. The CDR3 coding sequence is TGTGCCAGCAGCTTGGACAGGCTGACTGAAGCTTTCTTT. V and J are TRBV5-6 and TRBJ1-1; TRBD1 might be the D (5 bases). V shed 0 bases and J shed 5 bases, with 8 bases lying between them. From germline, CDR1 is SGHDT and CDR2 YYEEEE. The CDR3 loop spans 13 amino acids.

The V gene is TRBV11-2, the J gene TRBJ2-5; D unclear. The V gene lost 3 bases and the J gene lost 4 bases, with 9 bases spanning the gap. The CDR3 has 13 residues. The germline gives CDR1 SGHAT, CDR2 FQNNGV. DNA of the CDR3: TGTGCCAGCAGCTTCCACTCGGGAGAGACCCAGTACTTC. It yields the protein CASSFHSGETQYF.

There are many counts of this clonotype. This chain joins TRBV30 and TRBJ2-5; 12 nucleotides line up with TRBD2. Germline assignment: CDR1 GTSNPN and CDR2 SVGIG (reference sequence). V dropped 6 bases and J dropped 6; count of bases not matched to a gene: 8. This CDR3 comprises 14 residues. For the CDR3, the DNA is TGTGCCTGTCCCGGACTAGCGGGACGGAAGACCCAGTACTTC. Its translation: CACPGLAGRKTQYF.

A few counts support this clonotype. In nucleotides, the CDR3 is TGTGCCATCAGTGAGTCGGGACAGGGGAATTTTGGCTACACCTTC. Translating it yields CAISESGQGNFGYTF. The genes are TRBV10-3 and TRBJ1-2, with 10 nucleotides matching TRBD1. Per germline, CDR1 ENHRY and CDR2 SYGVKD. The CDR3 covers 15 residues. The ends lost 0 bases at V and 7 bases at J; junction bases unmatched: 5.

This clonotype was seen many times. The chain combines TRBV5-1 with TRBJ1-1; 9 bases fit TRBD1. Germline CDR1 and CDR2: SGHRS and YFSETQ. The CDR3 loop spans 15 amino acids. Unmatched junction bases numbered 8, after V lost 4 bases and J lost 4 bases. The DNA for the CDR3 is TGCGCCAGCAGCCAACTACAGGGGGCGGGCACTGAAGCTTTCTTT. It codes for CASSQLQGAGTEAFF. Full variable domain (rest looked up from reference TRBV5-1 and TRBJ1-1): KAGVTQTPRYLIKTRGQQVTLSCSPISGHRSVSWYQQTPGQGLQFLFEYFSETQRNKGNFPGRFSGRQFSNSRSEMNVSTLELGDSALYLCASSQLQGAGTEAFFGQGTRLTVV.

This clonotype appeared many times. The genes are TRBV7-2 and TRBJ2-5; tentative D call: TRBD1 (6 bases). The V gene lost 6 bases and the J gene lost 7 bases, with 21 bases spanning the gap. This CDR3 is built from 15 residues. CDR1 SGHTA and CDR2 FQGNSA come from the germline V gene. The CDR3 bases are TGTGCCAGCAGACCTCCGTGGGACATCGCCTGGACCCAGTACTTC. This encodes CASRPPWDIAWTQYF.

The sample holds many counts of this clonotype. The chain uses TRBV12-3 or TRBV12-4 and TRBJ2-1; 8 bases align to TRBD2. V lost 5 bases, J lost 7 bases, and 1 base stayed unmatched. The CDR3 is made up of 12 amino acids. CDR3 bases: TGTGCCAGCAGTGGGACTAGGAATGAGCAGTTCTTC. This gives the protein CASSGTRNEQFF.

This chain links TRBV28 with TRBJ2-1, with 10 bases lining up with TRBD2. The CDR3 covers 15 residues. The junction had 7 bases not matched to a gene; V was cut back by 6 bases and J by 5 bases. Germline V gene sequence: CDR1 MDHEN, CDR2 SYDVKM. The CDR3 nucleotides read TGTGCCAGCAGGGATCTAGCGGGAGCCCACAATGAGCAGTTCTTC. Protein product: CASRDLAGAHNEQFF.

V gene TRBV18 combines with J gene TRBJ2-7; 10 nucleotides agree with TRBD2. The junction had 7 bases not matched to a gene; V was cut back by 2 bases and J by 6 bases. The CDR3 sequence is 15 residues long. Germline V gene sequence: CDR1 KGHSH, CDR2 LQKENI. CDR3 in amino acids: CASSPTSGTRGEQYF. DNA for the CDR3: TGTGCCAGCTCACCAACTAGCGGGACACGGGGCGAGCAGTACTTC.

The V call is TRBV5-1, the J call TRBJ2-1; 12 bases match TRBD2. Germline loops: CDR1 SGHRS, CDR2 YFSETQ. Unmatched junction bases numbered 5, after V lost 5 bases and J lost 5 bases. The CDR3 contains 15 residues. CDR3 sequence reads: CASSHLAGGDNEQFF. CDR3 in DNA: TGCGCCAGCAGTCATCTAGCGGGAGGGGACAATGAGCAGTTCTTC.

There are many counts of this clonotype. This chain connects TRBV6-1 to TRBJ2-7; 9 positions match TRBD1. The ends lost 5 bases at V and 2 bases at J; junction bases unmatched: 4. Germline CDR1 MNHNS, CDR2 SASEGT. The CDR3 loop spans 14 amino acids. CDR3 residues: CASSRGTGTYEQYF. Written as DNA, the CDR3 is TGTGCCAGCAGTAGGGGGACAGGGACCTACGAGCAGTACTTC.

This clonotype was detected many times. This chain uses TRBV20-1 with TRBJ2-2; the D gene is possibly TRBD2 (6 bases). The CDR3 is 13 amino acids. Trimming cost V 2 bases and J 3 bases, with 7 bases left between them. Germline-derived CDR1 and CDR2 are DFQATT and SNEGSKA (reference sequence). The CDR3 loop is CSARSGDTGELFF. CDR3 DNA sequence: TGCAGTGCTAGATCGGGGGACACCGGGGAGCTGTTTTTT.

The chain carries TRBV10-3 and TRBJ1-2; 9 bases match TRBD1. The junction had 7 bases not matched to a gene; V was cut back by 4 bases and J by 1 base. Per the germline V gene, CDR1 is ENHRY and CDR2 is SYGVKD. The CDR3 totals 16 residues. The CDR3 is CAISGTGDQINYGYTF. The CDR3 DNA follows: TGTGCCATCAGTGGGACAGGGGACCAAATTAACTATGGCTACACCTTC.

This clonotype was seen at least ten times. The chain combines TRBV20-1 with TRBJ2-5; 7 nucleotides match TRBD2. The ends lost 5 bases at V and 1 base at J; junction bases unmatched: 7. This CDR3 has 14 residues. Germline V gene sequence: CDR1 DFQATT, CDR2 SNEGSKA (reference sequence). CDR3 sequence reads: CSAPGLPPQETQYF. As DNA, the CDR3 is TGCAGTGCTCCGGGACTACCTCCCCAAGAGACCCAGTACTTC.

This clonotype has ten or more counts. The rearrangement uses TRBV12-3 or TRBV12-4 and TRBJ2-5; D gene ambiguous. The V gene lost 8 bases and the J gene lost 6 bases, with 22 bases spanning the gap. The CDR3 is 15 residues long. The CDR3 reads CASSPLGANAKTQYF. The CDR3, as DNA: TGTGCCAGCTCCCCCCTGGGTGCTAACGCGAAGACCCAGTACTTC.